The clone carrying this T cell receptor beta chain was observed many times. Its antigen remains unknown. Treatment specified: 19 received Ad26.COV2.S at low or high dose, single or two shots; roughly 5 received placebo; per-sample allocation not given. Sampling occurred on day 63 after the first vaccine or placebo injection. The data were obtained in a study of Ad26.COV2.S vaccination and SARS-CoV-2 variants. Study results and limitations: Recipients of vaccine and of placebo showed similar breadth of their non-spike TCR repertoires.

The table came from immunoSEQ multiplex PCR; TCRdb's copy has only in-frame clones and leaves some out. The sample lists around 350,000 clones; approximately 81% were seen once. The CDR3 consists of 15 residues. CDR1 ENHRY and CDR2 SYGVKD come from the germline V gene. V was pared by 6 bases and J by 4 bases, with 8 bases of the junction left unmatched. The chain combines TRBV10-3 with TRBJ1-2, with 10 bases aligning to TRBD1. This TCR was recovered from a person aged 18-60 years who received the Ad26.COV2.S COVID-19 vaccine or a placebo. Sequenced material: peripheral blood, taken in a trial of Ad26.COV2.S vaccine versus placebo. The CDR3, as DNA: TGTGCCATCAGGGAGCCGGGACAGGGGACCTATGGCTACACCTTC. Amino acid sequence: CAIREPGQGTYGYTF.